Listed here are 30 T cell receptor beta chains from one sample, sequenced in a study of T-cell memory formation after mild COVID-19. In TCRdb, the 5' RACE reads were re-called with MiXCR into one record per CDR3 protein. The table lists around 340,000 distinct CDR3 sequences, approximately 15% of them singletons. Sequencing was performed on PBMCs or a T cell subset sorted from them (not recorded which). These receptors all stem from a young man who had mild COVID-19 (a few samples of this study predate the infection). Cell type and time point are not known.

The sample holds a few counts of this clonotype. As DNA, the CDR3 is TGCAGTGCTAGAGGGTACAGCTCCTACAATGAGCAGTTCTTC. Translation: CSARGYSSYNEQFF. This chain connects TRBV20-1 to TRBJ2-1; the D is unclear. CDR3 length: 14 residues. Germline-derived CDR1 and CDR2 are DFQATT and SNEGSKA (reference sequence). V lost 1 base, J lost 0 bases, and 7 bases lay in between.

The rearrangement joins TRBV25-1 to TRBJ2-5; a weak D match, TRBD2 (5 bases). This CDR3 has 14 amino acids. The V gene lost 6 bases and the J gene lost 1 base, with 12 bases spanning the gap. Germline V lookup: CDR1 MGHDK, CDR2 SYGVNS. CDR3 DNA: TGTGCCAGCAGGGGGTGGGAGCGCCAAGAGACCCAGTACTTC. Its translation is CASRGWERQETQYF.

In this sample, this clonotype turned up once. DNA for the CDR3: TGTGCCAGCAGTTACGGACAGGGTGGCTACCGCCACGAGCAGTACGTC. It translates to CASSYGQGGYRHEQYV. This rearrangement joins TRBV6-2 or TRBV6-3 to TRBJ2-7, with 8 positions matching TRBD1. CDR3 size: 16 residues. Per germline, CDR1 MNHEY and CDR2 SVGEGT. V shed 2 bases, J shed 5 bases, and the junction held 11 bases outside the gene matches.

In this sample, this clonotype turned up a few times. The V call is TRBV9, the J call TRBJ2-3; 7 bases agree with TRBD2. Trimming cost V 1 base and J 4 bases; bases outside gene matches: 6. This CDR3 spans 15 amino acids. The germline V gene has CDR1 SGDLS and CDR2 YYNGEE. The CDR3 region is CASSVLTSLADTQYF. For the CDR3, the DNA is TGTGCCAGCAGCGTACTGACTAGCCTGGCAGATACGCAGTATTTT.

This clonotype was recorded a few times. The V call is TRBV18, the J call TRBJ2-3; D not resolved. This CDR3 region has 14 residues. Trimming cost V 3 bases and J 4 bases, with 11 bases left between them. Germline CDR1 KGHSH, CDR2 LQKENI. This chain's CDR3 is CASSPLGSPDTQYF. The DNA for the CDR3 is TGTGCCAGCTCACCCCTCGGAAGCCCAGATACGCAGTATTTT.

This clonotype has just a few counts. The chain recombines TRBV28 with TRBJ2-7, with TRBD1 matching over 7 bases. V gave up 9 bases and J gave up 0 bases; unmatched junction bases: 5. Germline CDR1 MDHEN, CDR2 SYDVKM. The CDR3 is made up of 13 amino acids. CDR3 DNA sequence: TGTGCCAGGGGCCGGGACAGCTCCTACGAGCAGTACTTC. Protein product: CARGRDSSYEQYF.

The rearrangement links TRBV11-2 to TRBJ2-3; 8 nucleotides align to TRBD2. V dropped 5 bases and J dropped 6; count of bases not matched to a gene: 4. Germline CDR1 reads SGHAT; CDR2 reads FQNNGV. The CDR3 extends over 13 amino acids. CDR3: CASSRRGGDTQYF. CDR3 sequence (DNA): TGTGCCAGCAGCCGCCGCGGGGGGGATACGCAGTATTTT.

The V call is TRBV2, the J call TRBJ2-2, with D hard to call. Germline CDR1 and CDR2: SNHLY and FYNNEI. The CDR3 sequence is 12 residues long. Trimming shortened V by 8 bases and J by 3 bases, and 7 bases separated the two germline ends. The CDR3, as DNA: TGTGCCAGCGGGATTTACACCGGGGAGCTGTTTTTT. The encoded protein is CASGIYTGELFF.

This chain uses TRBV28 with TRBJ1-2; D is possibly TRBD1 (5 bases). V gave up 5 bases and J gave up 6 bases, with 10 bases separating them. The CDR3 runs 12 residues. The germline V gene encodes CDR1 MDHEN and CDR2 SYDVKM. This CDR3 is CASSGGGHGYTF. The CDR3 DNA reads TGTGCCAGCAGTGGGGGGGGACATGGCTACACCTTC.

For the CDR3, the DNA is TGTGCCAGCAGCACCGGGACAACCGACACCTTC. It yields the protein CASSTGTTDTF. The chain combines TRBV5-4 with TRBJ1-2, with a possible D match to TRBD1 (6 bases). CDR1 and CDR2 (germline): SGHNT, YYREEE (reference sequence). The CDR3 totals 11 residues. The ends were cut back, 4 bases at V and 12 bases at J, with 13 bases in the middle.

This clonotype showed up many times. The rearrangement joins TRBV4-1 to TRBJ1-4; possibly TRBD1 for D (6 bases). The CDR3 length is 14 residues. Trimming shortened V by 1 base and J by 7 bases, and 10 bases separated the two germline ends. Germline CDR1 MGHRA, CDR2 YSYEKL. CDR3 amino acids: CASSQAGGGEKLFF. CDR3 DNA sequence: TGCGCCAGCAGCCAAGCTGGGGGCGGTGAAAAACTGTTTTTT.

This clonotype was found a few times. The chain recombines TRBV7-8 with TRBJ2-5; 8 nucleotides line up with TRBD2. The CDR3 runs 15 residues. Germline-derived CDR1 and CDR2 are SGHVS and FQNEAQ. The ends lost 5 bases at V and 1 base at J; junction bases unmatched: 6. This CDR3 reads CASSAGGGFQETQYF. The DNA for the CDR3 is TGTGCCAGCAGCGCGGGGGGTGGGTTCCAAGAGACCCAGTACTTC.

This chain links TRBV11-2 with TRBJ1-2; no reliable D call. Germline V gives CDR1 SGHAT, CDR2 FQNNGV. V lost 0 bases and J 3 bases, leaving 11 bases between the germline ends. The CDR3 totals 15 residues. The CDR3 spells CASSLDRVGYYGYTF. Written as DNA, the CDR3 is TGTGCCAGCAGCTTAGATCGGGTGGGATACTATGGCTACACCTTC.

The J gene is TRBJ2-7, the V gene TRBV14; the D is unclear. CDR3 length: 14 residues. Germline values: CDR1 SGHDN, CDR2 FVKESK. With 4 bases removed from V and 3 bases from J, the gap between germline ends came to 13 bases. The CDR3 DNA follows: TGTGCCAGCAGCCGCATGGGCAGGTACTACGAGCAGTACTTC. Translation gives CASSRMGRYYEQYF.

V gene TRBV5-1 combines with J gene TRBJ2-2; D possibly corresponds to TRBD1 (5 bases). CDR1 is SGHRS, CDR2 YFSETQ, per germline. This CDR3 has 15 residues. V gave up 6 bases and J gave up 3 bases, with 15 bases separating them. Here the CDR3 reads CASTSWGGYTGELFF. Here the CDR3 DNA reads TGCGCCAGCACCTCATGGGGCGGATACACCGGGGAGCTGTTTTTT.

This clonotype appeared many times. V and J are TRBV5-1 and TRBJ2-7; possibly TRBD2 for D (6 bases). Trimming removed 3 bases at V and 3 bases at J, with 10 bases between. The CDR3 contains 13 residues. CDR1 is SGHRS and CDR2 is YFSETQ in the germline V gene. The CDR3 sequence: CASSSYGSYEQYF. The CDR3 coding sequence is TGCGCCAGCAGCTCTTACGGGAGCTACGAGCAGTACTTC.

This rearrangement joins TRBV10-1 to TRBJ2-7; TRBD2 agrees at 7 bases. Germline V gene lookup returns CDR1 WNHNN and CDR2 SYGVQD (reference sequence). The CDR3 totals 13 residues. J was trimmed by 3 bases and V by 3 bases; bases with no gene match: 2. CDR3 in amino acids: CASSDGTNYEQYF. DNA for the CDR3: TGCGCCAGCAGTGATGGGACTAACTACGAGCAGTACTTC.

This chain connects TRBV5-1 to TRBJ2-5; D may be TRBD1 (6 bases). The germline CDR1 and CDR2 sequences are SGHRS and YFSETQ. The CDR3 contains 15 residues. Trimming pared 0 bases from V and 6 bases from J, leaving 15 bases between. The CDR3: CASSLEGVGVQTQYF. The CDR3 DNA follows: TGCGCCAGCAGCTTGGAGGGGGTTGGGGTCCAGACCCAGTACTTC.

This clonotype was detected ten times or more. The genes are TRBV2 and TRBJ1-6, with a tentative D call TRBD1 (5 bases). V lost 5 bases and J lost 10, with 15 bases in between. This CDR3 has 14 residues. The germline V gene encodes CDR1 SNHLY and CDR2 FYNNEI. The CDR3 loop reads CASSSGQGASPLHF. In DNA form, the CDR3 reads TGTGCCAGCAGTAGTGGGCAGGGCGCCTCACCCCTCCACTTT.

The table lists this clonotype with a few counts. CDR3 in amino acids: CASFELSGNTIYF. CDR3 nucleotides: TGTGCCAGCTTTGAACTCTCTGGAAACACCATATATTTT. The chain employs TRBV6-1 and TRBJ1-3, with D uncertain. V lost 8 bases, J lost 0 bases, and 8 bases lay in between. Germline lookup yields CDR1 MNHNS and CDR2 SASEGT. CDR3 length: 13 amino acids.

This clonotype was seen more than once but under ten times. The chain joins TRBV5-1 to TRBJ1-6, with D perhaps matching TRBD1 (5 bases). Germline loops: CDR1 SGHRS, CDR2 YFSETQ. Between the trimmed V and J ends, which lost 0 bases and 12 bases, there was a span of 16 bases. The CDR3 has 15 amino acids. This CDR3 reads CASSLEGRQEVPLHF. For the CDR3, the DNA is TGCGCCAGCAGCTTGGAGGGACGGCAAGAGGTACCCCTCCACTTT. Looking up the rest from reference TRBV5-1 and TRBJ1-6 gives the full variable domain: KAGVTQTPRYLIKTRGQQVTLSCSPISGHRSVSWYQQTPGQGLQFLFEYFSETQRNKGNFPGRFSGRQFSNSRSEMNVSTLELGDSALYLCASSLEGRQEVPLHFGNGTRLTVT.

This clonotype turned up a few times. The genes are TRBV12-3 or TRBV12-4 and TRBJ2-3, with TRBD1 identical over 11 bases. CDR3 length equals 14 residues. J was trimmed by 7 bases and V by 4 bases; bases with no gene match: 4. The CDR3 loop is CASSWTGGVNTQYF. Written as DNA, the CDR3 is TGTGCCAGCAGTTGGACAGGGGGCGTTAATACGCAGTATTTT.

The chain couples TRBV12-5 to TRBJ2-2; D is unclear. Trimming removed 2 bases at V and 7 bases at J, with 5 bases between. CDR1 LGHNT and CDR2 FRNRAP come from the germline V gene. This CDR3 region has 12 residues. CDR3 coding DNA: TGTGCTAGTGGTTTGCCCCGCGGGGAGCTGTTTTTT. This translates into CASGLPRGELFF.

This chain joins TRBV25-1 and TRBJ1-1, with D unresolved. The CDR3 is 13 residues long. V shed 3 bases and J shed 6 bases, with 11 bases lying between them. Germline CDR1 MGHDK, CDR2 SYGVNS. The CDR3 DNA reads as TGTGCCAGCAGTGAGCAGGACGGTGCTGAAGCTTTCTTT. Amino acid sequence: CASSEQDGAEAFF.

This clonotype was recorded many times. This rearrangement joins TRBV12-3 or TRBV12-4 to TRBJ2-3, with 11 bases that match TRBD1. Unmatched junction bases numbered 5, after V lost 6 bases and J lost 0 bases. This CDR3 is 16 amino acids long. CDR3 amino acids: CASRSGTGGSTDTQYF. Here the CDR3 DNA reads TGTGCCAGCAGATCCGGGACAGGGGGGAGCACAGATACGCAGTATTTT.

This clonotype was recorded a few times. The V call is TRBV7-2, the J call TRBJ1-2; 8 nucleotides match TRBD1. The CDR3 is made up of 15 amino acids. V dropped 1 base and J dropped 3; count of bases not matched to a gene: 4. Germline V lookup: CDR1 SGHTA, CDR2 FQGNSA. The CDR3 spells CASSLGGQGYYGYTF. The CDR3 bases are TGTGCCAGCAGCTTAGGCGGACAGGGCTACTATGGCTACACCTTC.

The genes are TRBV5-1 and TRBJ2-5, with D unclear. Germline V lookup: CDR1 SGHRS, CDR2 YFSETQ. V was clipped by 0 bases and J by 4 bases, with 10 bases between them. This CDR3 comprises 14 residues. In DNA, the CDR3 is TGCGCCAGCAGCTTGGCGGGCCCGGGAGAGACCCAGTACTTC. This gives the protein CASSLAGPGETQYF.

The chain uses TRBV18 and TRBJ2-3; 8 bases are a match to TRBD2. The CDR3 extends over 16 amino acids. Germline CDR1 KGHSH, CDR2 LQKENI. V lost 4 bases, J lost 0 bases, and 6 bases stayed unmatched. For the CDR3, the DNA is TGTGCCAGCTCACGGATGGTAGCGGGGAGCACAGATACGCAGTATTTT. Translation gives CASSRMVAGSTDTQYF.

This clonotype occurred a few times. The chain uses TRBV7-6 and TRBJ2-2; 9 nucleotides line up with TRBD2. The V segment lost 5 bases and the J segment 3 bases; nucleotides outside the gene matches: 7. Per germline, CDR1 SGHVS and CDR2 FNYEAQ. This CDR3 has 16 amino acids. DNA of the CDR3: TGTGCCAGCAGCGTAAGGGTAGCGGGGGACACCGGGGAGCTGTTTTTT. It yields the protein CASSVRVAGDTGELFF. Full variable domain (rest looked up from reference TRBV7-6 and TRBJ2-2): GAGVSQSPRYKVTKRGQDVALRCDPISGHVSLYWYRQALGQGPEFLTYFNYEAQQDKSGLPNDRFSAERPEGSISTLTIQRTEQRDSAMYRCASSVRVAGDTGELFFGEGSRLTVL.

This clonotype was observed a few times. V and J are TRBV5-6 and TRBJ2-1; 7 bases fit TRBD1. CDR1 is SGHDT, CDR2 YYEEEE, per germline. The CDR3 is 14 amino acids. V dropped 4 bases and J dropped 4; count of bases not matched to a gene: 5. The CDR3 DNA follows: TGTGCCAGCAGCCTACAGGGGCGGTACAATGAGCAGTTCTTC. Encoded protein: CASSLQGRYNEQFF.